These T cell receptor beta chains were read from a single sample in a study of tumor and adjacent non-tumor tissue in lung cancer. A single record per CDR3 protein comes from TCRdb applying MiXCR to the multiplex PCR reads. This table has 50,000 to 70,000 distinct CDR3 sequences, about 61% appearing once. Sequencing was done on a sample of distant non-tumor lung tissue. These receptors were collected from a man between 65 and 85 years old with non-small cell lung cancer. Both conserved end residues are part of each CDR3. Each record gives: J gene, clone size, D gene, V gene, CDR3 protein, CDR3 DNA. The D gene is left open where the match is weak. For some rows the clone size is stated as once, few or many, or as a class when expanded; others skip it.

TRBJ2-7,many,TRBD2,TRBV29-1,CSVEGLAGSMYEQYF,TGCAGCGTTGAAGGACTAGCGGGAAGTATGTACGAGCAGTACTTC
TRBJ1-1,NA,NA,TRBV4-1,CASNQVVGITETSF,TGCGCCAGCAACCAAGTTGTGGGGATCACTGAAACTTCCTTT
TRBJ1-2,many,NA,TRBV28,CASSSRGGYGYTF,TGTGCCAGCAGTTCCAGGGGAGGCTATGGCTACACCTTC
TRBJ2-1,once,TRBD2,TRBV11-3,CVSRILAGVNNEQFF,TGTGTCAGCAGAATTCTAGCGGGGGTTAACAATGAGCAGTTCTTC
TRBJ2-1,NA,TRBD2,TRBV11-1,CASSQAGGRDGQFF,TGTGCCAGCAGCCAAGCGGGGGGGCGGGATGGACAGTTCTTC
TRBJ2-6,few,TRBD1,TRBV7-9,CASSLRTGANVLTF,TGTGCCAGCAGCCTTCGGACAGGGGCAAACGTCCTGACTTTC
TRBJ2-3,NA,NA,TRBV12-3/TRBV12-4,CGSSRNTDTRYF,TGTGGCAGCAGCCGGAACACAGATACGCGGTATTTT
TRBJ1-5,once,NA,TRBV6-6,CASGPNSKQPQHF,TGTGCCAGCGGCCCAAATAGCAAACAGCCCCAGCATTTT
TRBJ2-3,many,TRBD2,TRBV14,CASSQVSGRPDTQYF,TGTGCCAGCAGCCAAGTTAGCGGGAGGCCAGATACGCAGTATTTT
TRBJ2-1,NA,NA,TRBV11-3,CASSITRDGGEQFF,TGTGCCAGCAGTATTACCCGCGACGGAGGTGAGCAGTTCTTC
TRBJ2-7,NA,NA,TRBV11-2,CASSAGSWGYGQYF,TGTGCCAGCAGCGCCGGGAGTTGGGGATACGGGCAGTACTTC
TRBJ2-2,NA,NA,TRBV30,CARSRDTTGELFF,TGTGCCCGGAGCCGGGACACCACCGGGGAGCTGTTTTTT
TRBJ2-1,NA,TRBD2,TRBV29-1,CSVDRLAGQEQFF,TGCAGCGTTGATCGGCTAGCGGGACAGGAGCAGTTCTTC
TRBJ1-1,once,NA,TRBV11-2,CASSPRPQRIAEAFF,TGTGCCAGCAGCCCGAGACCCCAGCGTATAGCTGAAGCTTTCTTC
TRBJ2-5,medium-sized,TRBD2,TRBV11-2,CASSLLGGGVGETQYF,TGTGCCAGCAGCTTACTTGGCGGGGGGGTAGGGGAGACCCAGTACTTC
TRBJ2-2,NA,TRBD1,TRBV11-2,CASSLQGKFFAGELLF,TGTGCCAGCAGCCTACAGGGGAAGTTCTTCGCCGGGGAACTGTTATTT
TRBJ1-1,NA,NA,TRBV10-3,CAIRSHQGGSMNTEAFF,TGTGCCATCAGGTCCCATCAGGGAGGGAGTATGAACACTGAAGCTTTCTTT
TRBJ2-5,NA,NA,TRBV5-5,CASSLITSQETQYF,TGTGCCAGCAGTTTGATAACTAGCCAGGAGACCCAGTACTTC
TRBJ2-5,many,TRBD1,TRBV5-6,CASSLGQGGTQYF,TGTGCCAGCAGCCTTGGACAGGGTGGGACCCAGTACTTC
TRBJ1-2,NA,NA,TRBV7-9,CASSLGRNYGYTF,TGTGCCAGCAGCTTGGGGAGGAACTATGGCTACACCTTC
TRBJ1-6,NA,NA,TRBV11-2,CASTGADARSSLHF,TGTGCCAGCACCGGGGCCGACGCCCGTTCATCCCTCCACTTT
TRBJ1-4,NA,NA,TRBV5-1,CASSLGDMAEKLFF,TGCGCTAGCAGCTTGGGAGACATGGCAGAAAAACTGTTTTTT
TRBJ2-4,NA,TRBD1,TRBV2,CASREDRASKNIQYF,TGTGCCAGCAGGGAGGACAGGGCATCCAAAAACATTCAGTACTTC
TRBJ2-4,NA,NA,TRBV28,CVSSPEGAAKNIQYF,TGTGTCAGCAGCCCGGAGGGGGCGGCCAAAAACATTCAGTACTTC
TRBJ1-4,medium-sized,NA,TRBV6-1,CASSERTAEKLFF,TGTGCCAGCAGCGAGAGGACAGCAGAAAAACTGTTTTTT
TRBJ2-7,NA,NA,TRBV6-2/TRBV6-3,CASSPRVGGDEQYF,TGTGCCAGCAGTCCCCGGGTCGGGGGCGACGAGCAGTATTTC
TRBJ1-1,NA,NA,TRBV24-1,CATSSVGTEAFF,TGTGCCACCAGCTCAGTCGGGACTGAAGCTTTCTTT
TRBJ2-5,NA,TRBD2,TRBV29-1,CSVALRGVWETQYF,TGCAGCGTTGCGCTACGGGGGGTGTGGGAGACCCAATACTTC
TRBJ2-7,NA,NA,TRBV11-2,CANSLGTKQYF,TGTGCCAACAGCTTGGGGACCAAGCAATACTTC
TRBJ2-1,medium-sized,TRBD2,TRBV4-2,CASSSIHRTSVYEQFF,TGTGCCAGCAGCTCAATTCACCGGACTAGCGTGTATGAGCAGTTCTTC
TRBJ2-3,few,TRBD2,TRBV19,CASKWSAGESTDTRYF,TGTGCCAGTAAATGGTCCGCGGGGGAGAGCACAGATACGCGGTATTTT
TRBJ2-7,many,NA,TRBV29-1,CSVGGSSYEQYF,TGCAGCGTTGGGGGCAGCTCCTACGAGCAGTACTTC
TRBJ2-5,many,NA,TRBV5-1,CASSLARETQYF,TGCGCCAGCAGCTTGGCCCGCGAGACCCAGTACTTC